This T cell receptor beta chain derives from a study of blood T cell repertoires in COVID-19. Study summary: Samples of COVID-19 (acute and convalescent) were obtained from the United States, Italy and Spain. Sample material is recorded as cDNA or gDNA derived from T cells, B-cell-depleted T cells, or PBMCs.

The V gene lost 4 bases and the J gene lost 3 bases, with 16 bases spanning the gap. The length of the CDR3 is 16 residues. The V gene's germline CDR1 is LGHNT and CDR2 FRNRAP. As handled by the study authors: Scientists estimated how many nucleated cells there were by amplifying reference gene primers. Profiled with immunoSEQ multiplex PCR; TCRdb holds only in-frame clones, not every one. The V and J calls and clone size are taken from that table; D and trimming were inferred from the DNA. The table includes hundreds of thousands of clones, about 89% detected once. This TCR derives from a woman aged 45-65 years with COVID-19, enrolled during active disease. The sample was peripheral blood. The chain has TRBV12-5 and TRBJ2-1, with D possibly being TRBD1 (6 bases). CDR3 loop: CASGSSGQKDYNEQFF. In DNA, the CDR3 is TGTGCTAGTGGTTCGTCGGGACAAAAGGACTACAATGAGCAGTTCTTC. Drawing the rest from reference TRBV12-5 and TRBJ2-1, the complete variable domain is DARVTQTPRHKVTEMGQEVTMRCQPILGHNTVFWYRQTMMQGLELLAYFRNRAPLDDSGMPKDRFSAEMPDATLATLKIQPSEPRDSAVYFCASGSSGQKDYNEQFFGPGTRLTVL.